Given below is one TCR beta chain in context. The sample originates from a study of neurological immune-mediated disorders. The sorted libraries started from around 1 million CD4+ or CD8+ T cells. TCRdb called the 5' RACE reads again in MiXCR, with one record for every CDR3 protein. Here the sample spans about 21,000 distinct CDR3 sequences, 15% to 20% being singletons. V lost 6 bases, J lost 5 bases, and 7 bases stayed unmatched. The CDR3 has 16 amino acids. This chain joins TRBV12-3 or TRBV12-4 and TRBJ2-2; 12 bases are shared with TRBD1. The sample was CD8+ T cells from blood. The TCR originated in a young woman with multiple sclerosis. In DNA, the CDR3 is TGTGCCAGCAGACTCGGGACAGGGGGCTGGACCGGGGAGCTGTTTTTT. Translated, it gives CASRLGTGGWTGELFF.